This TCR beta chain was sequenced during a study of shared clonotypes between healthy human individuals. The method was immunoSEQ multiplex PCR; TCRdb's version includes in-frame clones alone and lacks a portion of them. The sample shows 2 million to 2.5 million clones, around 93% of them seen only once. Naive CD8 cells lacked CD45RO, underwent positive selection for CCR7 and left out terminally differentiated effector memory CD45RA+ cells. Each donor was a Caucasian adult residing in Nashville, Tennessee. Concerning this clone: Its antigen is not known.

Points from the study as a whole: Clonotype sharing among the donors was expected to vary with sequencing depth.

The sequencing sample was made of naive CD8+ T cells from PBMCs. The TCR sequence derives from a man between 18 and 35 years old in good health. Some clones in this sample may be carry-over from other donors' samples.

The CDR3 DNA sequence: TGTGCCAGCAGCCCCCGTGGCCTACCCCGGGTGGATGAGCAGTTCTTC. Protein: CASSPRGLPRVDEQFF. V gene TRBV11-2 combines with J gene TRBJ2-1; D remains ambiguous. Germline CDR1 reads SGHAT; CDR2 reads FQNNGV. The length of the CDR3 is 16 residues. Trimming cost V 5 bases and J 8 bases, with 22 bases left between them. Based on the CDR3 plus reference TRBV11-2 and TRBJ2-1, the full variable domain is EAGVAQSPRYKIIEKRQSVAFWCNPISGHATLYWYQQILGQGPKLLIQFQNNGVVDDSQLPKDRFSAERLKGVDSTLKIQPAKLEDSAVYLCASSPRGLPRVDEQFFGPGTRLTVL.